This T cell receptor beta chain is drawn from a study of shared clonotypes between healthy human individuals. This clone was counted only a few times. Its antigen remains unidentified. The run depth of the assay was deep. Replicate sorted-subset PCRs were loaded with approximately 190 ng DNA, approximately 31,000 T cell genomes. Assay: immunoSEQ multiplex PCR; the TCRdb copy retains only in-frame clones and omits some. There are more than 550,000 clones in the sample; 90% occur only once, and about 33% lies in the top ten. Germline V gene data show CDR1 as SGHTA and CDR2 as FQGNSA. V was clipped by 1 base and J by 8 bases, with 11 bases between them. CDR3 length: 13 residues. Overall study findings and caveats: An expected dependence of interdonor clonotype sharing on sequencing depth was noted. As a rule, naive subsets had a larger estimated richness than memory subsets.

What was sequenced was memory CD8+ T cells from PBMCs. Stated subset: CD45RO+ cells pooled with CCR7-negative TemRA cells. This rearrangement joins TRBV7-2 to TRBJ1-1, with no clear D. The receptor's source is a man in his late teens or twenties in good health. Some clones in this sample may be carry-over from other donors' samples. CDR3 DNA: TGTGCCAGCAGCTTAGTCGTCGGGGTAGAAGCTTTCTTT. Protein: CASSLVVGVEAFF.